This entry features one TCR beta chain sequence. The entry originates in a study of shared clonotypes between healthy human individuals. Sequencing used immunoSEQ multiplex PCR; TCRdb keeps in-frame clones, though not all of them. The sample records over a million clones, about 77% being singletons. This CDR3 is built from 15 residues. Germline V CDR1 and CDR2: LNHDA, SQIVND (reference sequence). Trimming took off 1 base at V and 4 bases at J, with 13 bases between the two ends. The rearrangement uses TRBV19 and TRBJ1-2; the D gene is possibly TRBD1 (5 bases). The source material was memory CD4+ T cells sorted from blood. Subset: CD45RA-negative fraction. The clonotype comes from a man younger than 30 in good health. The CDR3 protein is CASSIGSRETYGYTF. CDR3 DNA: TGTGCCAGTAGTATAGGGAGCAGGGAAACCTATGGCTACACCTTC.